The 4 T cell receptor beta chains reported below all come from one sample, sequenced in a study of blood T cell repertoires in COVID-19. Measured with immunoSEQ multiplex PCR; TCRdb has only the in-frame clones, and not every one. The repertoire includes 150,000 or so clones, over 75% of them detected once, and more than 7.5% sits in the top ten. Specimen: peripheral blood. The receptors come from a woman aged 55-70 years with COVID-19, enrolled during active disease.

The genes are TRBV9 and TRBJ2-5; 9 bases align to TRBD2. Germline CDR1 is SGDLS and CDR2 is YYNGEE. J lost 2 bases, V lost 3 bases, and 2 bases had no gene match. The CDR3 runs to 14 residues. The CDR3 spells CASSASGGQETQYF. In nucleotides, the CDR3 is TGTGCCAGCAGCGCCAGCGGGGGGCAAGAGACCCAGTACTTC.

This clone was seen more than once but under ten times. The J gene is TRBJ1-1, the V gene TRBV10-1; 7 bases are a match to TRBD1. J gave up 1 base and V 6 bases, and 5 bases lay outside the gene matches. The germline CDR1 and CDR2 sequences are WNHNN and SYGVQD (reference sequence). The CDR3 is made up of 14 amino acids. The CDR3 nucleotides read TGCGCCAGCAGACCCGGGACAGAGAACACTGAAGCTTTCTTT. Amino acid sequence: CASRPGTENTEAFF.

This rearrangement joins TRBV5-6 to TRBJ2-3; no reliable D call. V was clipped by 3 bases and J by 0 bases, with 5 bases between them. The CDR3 length is 13 residues. CDR1 and CDR2 (germline): SGHDT, YYEEEE. The CDR3 DNA reads TGTGCCAGCAGCTCAACAAGCACAGATACGCAGTATTTT. Amino acids: CASSSTSTDTQYF.

The chain joins TRBV6-4 to TRBJ2-1; 10 nucleotides agree with TRBD2. V lost 0 bases, J lost 0 bases, and 11 bases stayed unmatched. Germline values: CDR1 MRHNA, CDR2 SNTAGT. The CDR3 covers 20 residues. Written as DNA, the CDR3 is TGTGCCAGCAGTGACTCGGGATTACTAGCGGGGACGAGCTCCTACAATGAGCAGTTCTTC. Encoded protein: CASSDSGLLAGTSSYNEQFF.